A selection of T cell receptor beta chains follows, all from one sample in a study of blood T cell repertoires in COVID-19. Produced via immunoSEQ multiplex PCR; TCRdb's table is partial and in-frame only. There are about 300,000 clones in the sample; about 85% occur only once, and around 6% lies in the top ten. The sample was PBMCs or T cells enriched from blood (not recorded which). The receptor source for this set is a woman aged 25 to 45 who had recovered from COVID-19. CDR3s include the opening cysteine and the closing phenylalanine or tryptophan. The order of the fields is J gene, V gene, clone size, CDR3 protein. Clone size appears in some rows only: once, few, many, or a class for an expanded clone.

>TRBJ1-4|TRBV4-3|-
CASSQDLEPLEKKLFF
>TRBJ1-4|TRBV25-1|-
CASRGWQGGEKLFF
>TRBJ2-1|TRBV5-6|-
CASSLVGGQGRNEQFF
>TRBJ1-2|TRBV5-4|once
CASSPDSNYGYTF
>TRBJ1-2|TRBV9|-
CASSVFSGQGSDGYTF
>TRBJ2-7|TRBV13|-
CASSLRQSYEQYF
>TRBJ1-2|TRBV27|-
CASSLSGTGTGYTF
>TRBJ1-5|TRBV30|few
CAWSVRGALGQPQHF
>TRBJ1-3|TRBV6-5|-
CASSTVNGNTIYF
>TRBJ2-2|TRBV30|-
CAWSVQGYRNTGELFF
>TRBJ1-1|TRBV6-5|once
CASRGPIWGNTEAFF
>TRBJ1-1|TRBV2|once
CASTMINTEAFF
>TRBJ1-2|TRBV5-1|-
CASSIDFYGYTF
>TRBJ1-1|TRBV7-9|-
CASSTGITEAFF
>TRBJ2-7|TRBV9|-
CASSLTGFHEQYF
>TRBJ1-4|TRBV3-1/TRBV3-2|-
CASSQARTARQEKLFF
>TRBJ1-1|TRBV7-3|-
CASSLNGIDTEAFF
>TRBJ1-4|TRBV19|-
CASSASGGEKLFF
>TRBJ1-2|TRBV6-2/TRBV6-3|-
CASSPQVWANYGYTF
>TRBJ1-5|TRBV9|-
CASSVSPRGEAQHF
>TRBJ1-1|TRBV6-5|-
CASRVRSPGFTEAFF
>TRBJ1-4|TRBV6-5|-
CASGTGLANEKLFF
>TRBJ2-3|TRBV6-5|once
CASTTWDTQYF
>TRBJ2-1|TRBV19|-
CASSTTGTRNEQFF